The rows below give T cell receptor beta chains drawn from one sample of a study of blood T cells in healthy people across ages. One entry per CDR3 protein, called by TCRdb with MiXCR from the 5' RACE reads. The sample holds roughly 900,000 distinct CDR3 sequences, about 44% seen once. Sequencing used blood. Receptors were obtained from a man aged 30-40 years in good health. The CDR3 runs from the conserved cysteine through the conserved F or W. Each record gives: CDR3 length, J gene, clone size, D gene, V gene, CDR3 protein, CDR3 DNA. The D gene is left open where the match is weak. Rows may omit the clone size; those that give it use once, few, many or a size class.

CDR3 length: 14
J gene: TRBJ1-5
clone size: NA
D gene: NA
V gene: TRBV20-1
CDR3 protein: CSARDGRGSQPQHF
CDR3 DNA: TGCAGTGCTAGAGATGGAAGGGGGTCTCAGCCCCAGCATTTT

CDR3 length: 11
J gene: TRBJ2-7
clone size: NA
D gene: NA
V gene: TRBV7-9
CDR3 protein: CASSKDTEQYF
CDR3 DNA: TGTGCCAGCAGCAAAGACACAGAGCAGTACTTC

CDR3 length: 16
J gene: TRBJ2-1
clone size: NA
D gene: TRBD2
V gene: TRBV15
CDR3 protein: CATSREIFGGANEQFF
CDR3 DNA: TGTGCCACCAGCAGAGAAATCTTCGGGGGGGCCAATGAGCAGTTCTTC

CDR3 length: 17
J gene: TRBJ2-1
clone size: NA
D gene: TRBD2
V gene: TRBV7-9
CDR3 protein: CASSPPSASGGGYEQFF
CDR3 DNA: TGTGCCAGCAGCCCCCCAAGCGCCAGCGGGGGAGGGTATGAGCAGTTCTTC

CDR3 length: 15
J gene: TRBJ2-2
clone size: once
D gene: TRBD1
V gene: TRBV6-2/TRBV6-3
CDR3 protein: CASSPQGLTVGELFF
CDR3 DNA: TGTGCCAGCAGTCCACAGGGGTTAACGGTCGGGGAGCTGTTTTTT

CDR3 length: 13
J gene: TRBJ2-1
clone size: few
D gene: NA
V gene: TRBV29-1
CDR3 protein: CSGGGGGNNEQFF
CDR3 DNA: TGCAGCGGCGGTGGGGGGGGCAATAATGAGCAGTTCTTC

CDR3 length: 15
J gene: TRBJ2-5
clone size: NA
D gene: NA
V gene: TRBV5-5
CDR3 protein: CASSLPGLPQETQYF
CDR3 DNA: TGTGCCAGCAGCTTGCCGGGACTCCCTCAAGAGACCCAGTACTTC

CDR3 length: 15
J gene: TRBJ2-2
clone size: NA
D gene: NA
V gene: TRBV20-1
CDR3 protein: CSARRSSVVTGELFF
CDR3 DNA: TGCAGTGCTAGGCGTTCTAGCGTGGTCACCGGGGAGCTGTTTTTT

CDR3 length: 18
J gene: TRBJ2-5
clone size: few
D gene: NA
V gene: TRBV14
CDR3 protein: CASSQDRLETLTKETQYF
CDR3 DNA: TGTGCCAGCAGCCAAGATCGGCTAGAGACACTTACCAAAGAGACCCAGTACTTC

CDR3 length: 16
J gene: TRBJ2-7
clone size: few
D gene: NA
V gene: TRBV4-1
CDR3 protein: CASSQGYAVSSYEQYF
CDR3 DNA: TGCGCCAGCAGCCAAGGGTACGCCGTAAGCTCCTACGAGCAGTACTTC

CDR3 length: 13
J gene: TRBJ1-1
clone size: NA
D gene: NA
V gene: TRBV5-1
CDR3 protein: CASSRDGSAEAFF
CDR3 DNA: TGCGCCAGCAGCCGGGACGGTAGTGCTGAAGCTTTCTTT

CDR3 length: 14
J gene: TRBJ2-7
clone size: few
D gene: NA
V gene: TRBV6-2/TRBV6-3
CDR3 protein: CASRQGAGPYEQYF
CDR3 DNA: TGTGCCAGCCGACAAGGGGCAGGGCCCTACGAGCAGTACTTC

CDR3 length: 18
J gene: TRBJ2-2
clone size: NA
D gene: NA
V gene: TRBV12-3/TRBV12-4
CDR3 protein: CASSQRGRPDQGTGELFF
CDR3 DNA: TGTGCCAGCAGCCAGAGGGGGAGGCCCGATCAAGGGACCGGGGAGCTGTTTTTT

CDR3 length: 19
J gene: TRBJ2-3
clone size: NA
D gene: NA
V gene: TRBV6-2/TRBV6-3
CDR3 protein: CASSYLVDVVIRDADTQYF
CDR3 DNA: TGTGCCAGCAGTTACCTTGTCGACGTGGTTATCAGGGACGCAGATACGCAGTATTTT

CDR3 length: 15
J gene: TRBJ2-3
clone size: NA
D gene: NA
V gene: TRBV29-1
CDR3 protein: CSVEDLGGPTDTQYF
CDR3 DNA: TGCAGCGTTGAAGATCTCGGGGGGCCCACAGATACGCAGTATTTT

CDR3 length: 14
J gene: TRBJ2-1
clone size: NA
D gene: NA
V gene: TRBV10-2
CDR3 protein: CASSGGGANWEQFF
CDR3 DNA: TGCGCCAGCAGTGGAGGGGGGGCAAATTGGGAGCAGTTCTTC

CDR3 length: 15
J gene: TRBJ2-3
clone size: NA
D gene: TRBD1
V gene: TRBV20-1
CDR3 protein: CSAGRRQGMADTQYF
CDR3 DNA: TGCAGTGCTGGTAGGCGACAGGGAATGGCAGATACGCAGTATTTT

CDR3 length: 15
J gene: TRBJ1-1
clone size: many
D gene: NA
V gene: TRBV3-1
CDR3 protein: CASSQGDRLNTEAFF
CDR3 DNA: TGTGCCAGCAGCCAGGGAGACAGGTTGAACACTGAAGCTTTCTTT

CDR3 length: 14
J gene: TRBJ2-3
clone size: few
D gene: NA
V gene: TRBV2
CDR3 protein: CASSELVLGDTQYF
CDR3 DNA: TGTGCCAGCAGTGAACTAGTCCTTGGGGATACGCAGTATTTT

CDR3 length: 15
J gene: TRBJ2-7
clone size: NA
D gene: NA
V gene: TRBV27
CDR3 protein: CASRRNRDSAYEQYF
CDR3 DNA: TGTGCCAGCAGGAGGAATCGAGACTCGGCCTACGAGCAGTACTTC

CDR3 length: 14
J gene: TRBJ2-3
clone size: NA
D gene: NA
V gene: TRBV7-2
CDR3 protein: CASSLDVETDTQYF
CDR3 DNA: TGTGCCAGCAGCTTAGACGTAGAAACAGATACGCAGTATTTT

CDR3 length: 13
J gene: TRBJ2-4
clone size: NA
D gene: NA
V gene: TRBV20-1
CDR3 protein: CSAKEQGVDIQYF
CDR3 DNA: TGCAGTGCTAAGGAACAGGGTGTAGACATTCAGTACTTC

CDR3 length: 13
J gene: TRBJ1-2
clone size: few
D gene: NA
V gene: TRBV12-3/TRBV12-4
CDR3 protein: CASRAAHPDGYTF
CDR3 DNA: TGTGCCAGCAGGGCAGCCCATCCGGATGGCTACACCTTC

CDR3 length: 13
J gene: TRBJ2-5
clone size: NA
D gene: NA
V gene: TRBV12-3/TRBV12-4
CDR3 protein: CASGSGLGETQYF
CDR3 DNA: TGTGCCAGCGGGTCGGGGTTGGGAGAGACCCAGTACTTC

CDR3 length: 14
J gene: TRBJ2-7
clone size: NA
D gene: NA
V gene: TRBV6-1
CDR3 protein: CASSRDNSYYEQYF
CDR3 DNA: TGTGCCAGCAGTAGGGACAACAGCTACTACGAGCAGTACTTC

CDR3 length: 15
J gene: TRBJ2-1
clone size: NA
D gene: TRBD1
V gene: TRBV25-1
CDR3 protein: CASSDGGQAIYEQFF
CDR3 DNA: TGTGCCAGCAGTGACGGGGGACAGGCTATCTACGAGCAGTTCTTC

CDR3 length: 15
J gene: TRBJ2-3
clone size: many
D gene: NA
V gene: TRBV18
CDR3 protein: CASSPSTDGTDTQYF
CDR3 DNA: TGTGCCAGCTCACCATCGACAGATGGCACAGATACGCAGTATTTT

CDR3 length: 14
J gene: TRBJ1-1
clone size: few
D gene: NA
V gene: TRBV19
CDR3 protein: CASSINTLNTEAFF
CDR3 DNA: TGTGCCAGTAGTATCAACACTCTGAACACTGAAGCTTTCTTT

CDR3 length: 16
J gene: TRBJ2-3
clone size: NA
D gene: NA
V gene: TRBV9
CDR3 protein: CASSVSGQMNTDTQYF
CDR3 DNA: TGTGCCAGCAGCGTATCAGGGCAGATGAACACAGATACGCAGTATTTT

CDR3 length: 14
J gene: TRBJ1-5
clone size: NA
D gene: NA
V gene: TRBV24-1
CDR3 protein: CATSEGNSNQPQHF
CDR3 DNA: TGTGCCACCAGTGAGGGGAACAGCAATCAGCCCCAGCATTTT

CDR3 length: 16
J gene: TRBJ2-2
clone size: NA
D gene: NA
V gene: TRBV7-3
CDR3 protein: CASSTLSRSNTGELFF
CDR3 DNA: TGTGCCAGCAGCACCTTATCCCGGTCGAACACCGGGGAGCTGTTTTTT

CDR3 length: 15
J gene: TRBJ2-1
clone size: NA
D gene: NA
V gene: TRBV5-4
CDR3 protein: CASSPRRQGINEQFF
CDR3 DNA: TGTGCCAGCAGCCCCAGGAGGCAGGGGATCAATGAGCAGTTCTTC